This TCR beta chain was profiled in a study of Tregs in tolerant kidney transplant recipients. This CDR3 spans 15 amino acids. V shed 3 bases, J shed 3 bases, and the junction held 8 bases outside the gene matches. The germline CDR1 and CDR2 sequences are GTSNPN and SVGIG (reference sequence). Measured with immunoSEQ multiplex PCR; TCRdb has only the in-frame clones, and not every one. The profile shows 54,000 or so clones, roughly nine tenths of them singletons. Mixed chimerism was transient after nonmyeloablative marrow transplants from related graft donors. Sequencing used CD8+ T cells from blood (PBMCs), obtained 24 months after the transplant. The receptor's source is a human patient who received a combined kidney and bone marrow transplant. Some T cells may have originated in the graft donor. This chain uses TRBV30 with TRBJ2-3, with 8 positions matching TRBD2. The CDR3 coding sequence is TGTGCCTGGAGCCCCGGGGGGGGATGGACAGATACGCAGTATTTT. Encoded protein: CAWSPGGGWTDTQYF.